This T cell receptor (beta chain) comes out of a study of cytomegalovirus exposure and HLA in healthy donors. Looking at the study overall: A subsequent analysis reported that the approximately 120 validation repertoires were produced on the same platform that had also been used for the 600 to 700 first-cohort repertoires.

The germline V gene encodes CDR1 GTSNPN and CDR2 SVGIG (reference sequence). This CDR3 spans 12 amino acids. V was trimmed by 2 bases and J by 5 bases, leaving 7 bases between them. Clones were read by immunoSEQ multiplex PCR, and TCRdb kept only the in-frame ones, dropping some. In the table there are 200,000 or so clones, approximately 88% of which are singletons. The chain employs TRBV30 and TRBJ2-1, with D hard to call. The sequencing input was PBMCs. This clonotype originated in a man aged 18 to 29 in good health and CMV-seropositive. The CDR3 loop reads CAWSRHNNEQFF. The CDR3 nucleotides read TGTGCCTGGAGTAGACATAACAATGAGCAGTTCTTC.